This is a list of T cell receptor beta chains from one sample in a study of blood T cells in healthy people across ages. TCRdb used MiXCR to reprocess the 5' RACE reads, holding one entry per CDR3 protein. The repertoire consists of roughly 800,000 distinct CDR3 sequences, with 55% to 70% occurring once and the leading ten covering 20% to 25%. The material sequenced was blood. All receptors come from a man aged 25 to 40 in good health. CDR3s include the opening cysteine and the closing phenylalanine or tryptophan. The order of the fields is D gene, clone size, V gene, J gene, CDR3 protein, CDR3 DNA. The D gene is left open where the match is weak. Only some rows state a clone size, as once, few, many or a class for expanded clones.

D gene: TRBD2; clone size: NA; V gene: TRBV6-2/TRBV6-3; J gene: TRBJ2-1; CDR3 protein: CASRSGLAGLKPYNEQFF; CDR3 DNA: TGTGCCAGCAGGAGTGGACTAGCGGGGCTGAAACCTTACAATGAGCAGTTCTTC
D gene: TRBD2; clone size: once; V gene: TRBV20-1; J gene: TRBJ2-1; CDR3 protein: CSARDTGGSSYNEQFF; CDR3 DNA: TGCAGTGCTAGAGATACGGGGGGGAGCTCCTACAATGAGCAGTTCTTC
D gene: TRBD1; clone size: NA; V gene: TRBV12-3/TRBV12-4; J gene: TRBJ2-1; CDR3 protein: CASRLNRGTNEQFF; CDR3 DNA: TGTGCCAGCAGACTTAACAGGGGAACCAATGAGCAGTTCTTC
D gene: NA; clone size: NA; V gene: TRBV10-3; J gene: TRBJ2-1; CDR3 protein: CAISESGGSPSYNEQFF; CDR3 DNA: TGTGCCATCAGTGAGTCAGGTGGGTCACCCTCCTACAATGAGCAGTTCTTC
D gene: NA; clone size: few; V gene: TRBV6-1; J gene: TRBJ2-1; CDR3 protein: CASGLVGYEQFF; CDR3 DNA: TGTGCCAGCGGGCTAGTCGGGTATGAGCAGTTCTTC
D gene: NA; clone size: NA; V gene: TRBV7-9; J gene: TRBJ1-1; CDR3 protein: CASSLGLRGSNTEAFF; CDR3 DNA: TGTGCCAGCAGCTTAGGACTAAGGGGTTCGAACACTGAAGCTTTCTTT
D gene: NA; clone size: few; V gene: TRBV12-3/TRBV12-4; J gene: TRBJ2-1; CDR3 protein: CASSSFQSYNEQFF; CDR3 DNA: TGTGCCAGCAGTTCTTTCCAGTCCTACAATGAGCAGTTCTTC
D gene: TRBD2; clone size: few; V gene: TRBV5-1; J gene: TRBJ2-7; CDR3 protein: CASSFSSGAFYEQYF; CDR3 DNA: TGCGCCAGCAGCTTTTCTAGCGGGGCATTTTACGAGCAGTACTTC
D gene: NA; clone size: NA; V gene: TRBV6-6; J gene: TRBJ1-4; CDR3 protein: CASSPPRRGSGEKLFF; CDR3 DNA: TGTGCCAGCAGTCCCCCGCGGCGGGGGAGTGGCGAAAAACTGTTTTTT
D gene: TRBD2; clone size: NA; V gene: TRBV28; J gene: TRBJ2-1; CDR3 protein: CASSSPTSGFYNEQFF; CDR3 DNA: TGTGCCAGCAGTTCCCCTACTAGCGGGTTCTACAATGAGCAGTTCTTC
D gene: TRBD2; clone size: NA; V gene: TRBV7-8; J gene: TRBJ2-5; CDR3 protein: CASSLALAGVQETQYF; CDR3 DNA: TGTGCCAGCAGCTTAGCGCTAGCGGGGGTACAAGAGACCCAGTACTTC
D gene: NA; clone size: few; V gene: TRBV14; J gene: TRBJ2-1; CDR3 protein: CASSQVDEQFF; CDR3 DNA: TGTGCCAGCAGCCAAGTAGATGAGCAGTTCTTC
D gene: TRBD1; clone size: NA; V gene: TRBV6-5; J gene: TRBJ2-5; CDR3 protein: CASSYQSPETGRETQYF; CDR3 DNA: TGTGCCAGCAGTTATCAGTCTCCAGAGACAGGGCGGGAGACCCAGTACTTC
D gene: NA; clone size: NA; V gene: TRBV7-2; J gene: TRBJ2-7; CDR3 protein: CASSSRGAGYEQYF; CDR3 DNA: TGTGCCAGCAGCTCTAGGGGTGCAGGCTACGAGCAGTACTTC
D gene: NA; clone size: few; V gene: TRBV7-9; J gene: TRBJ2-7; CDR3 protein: CASSPSVAGEQYF; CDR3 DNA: TGTGCCAGCAGCCCGTCGGTTGCTGGGGAGCAGTACTTC
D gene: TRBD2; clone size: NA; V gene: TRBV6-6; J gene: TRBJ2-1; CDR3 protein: CASSYQAGGPYNEQFF; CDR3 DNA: TGTGCCAGCAGTTACCAAGCGGGGGGCCCCTACAATGAGCAGTTCTTC
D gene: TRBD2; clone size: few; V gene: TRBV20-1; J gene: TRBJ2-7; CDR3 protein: CSASRTSGTYEQYF; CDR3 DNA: TGCAGTGCTTCCCGGACTAGCGGGACCTACGAGCAGTACTTC
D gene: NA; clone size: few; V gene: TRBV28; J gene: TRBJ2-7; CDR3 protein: CASRSRDGSYEQYF; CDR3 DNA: TGTGCCAGCAGGTCCCGGGACGGCTCCTACGAGCAGTACTTC
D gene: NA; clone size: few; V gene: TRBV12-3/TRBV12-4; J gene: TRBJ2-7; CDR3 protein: CASSYDSPRDEQYF; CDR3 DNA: TGTGCCAGCAGTTACGACTCCCCACGAGACGAGCAGTACTTC
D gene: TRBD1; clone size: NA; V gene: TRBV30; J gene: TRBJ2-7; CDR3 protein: CAGTHRDRGYEQYF; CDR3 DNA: TGTGCCGGTACCCACCGGGACAGGGGCTACGAGCAGTACTTC
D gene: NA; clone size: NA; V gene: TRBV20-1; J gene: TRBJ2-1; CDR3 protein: CSASYVGEGYNEQFF; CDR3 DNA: TGCAGTGCTAGCTATGTGGGAGAGGGGTACAATGAGCAGTTCTTC
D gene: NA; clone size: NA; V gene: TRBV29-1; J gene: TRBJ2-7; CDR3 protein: CSVYINEQYF; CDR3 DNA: TGCAGCGTCTACATCAACGAGCAGTACTTC
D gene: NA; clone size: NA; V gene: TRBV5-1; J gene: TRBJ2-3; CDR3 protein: CASNPGEFTDTQYF; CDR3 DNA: TGCGCCAGCAACCCCGGGGAGTTCACAGATACGCAGTATTTT
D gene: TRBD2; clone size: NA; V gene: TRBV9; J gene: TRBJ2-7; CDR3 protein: CASSLIPSGSIYEQYF; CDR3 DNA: TGTGCCAGCAGCCTAATCCCAAGCGGGAGTATCTACGAGCAGTACTTC
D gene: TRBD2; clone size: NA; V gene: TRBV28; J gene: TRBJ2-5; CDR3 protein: CASSLWTSGPNQETQYF; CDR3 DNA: TGTGCCAGCAGTTTATGGACTAGCGGGCCTAACCAAGAGACCCAGTACTTC
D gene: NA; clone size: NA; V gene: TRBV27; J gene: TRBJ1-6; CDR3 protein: CASNPQSSYNSPLHF; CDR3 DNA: TGTGCCAGCAACCCACAAAGCTCCTATAATTCACCCCTCCACTTT
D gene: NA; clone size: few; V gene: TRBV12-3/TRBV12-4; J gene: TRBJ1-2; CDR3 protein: CASSLGVANYGYTF; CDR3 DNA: TGTGCCAGCAGTTTAGGGGTGGCTAACTATGGCTACACCTTC
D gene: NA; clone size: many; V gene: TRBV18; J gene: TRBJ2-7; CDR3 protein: CASSPTRTSYEQYF; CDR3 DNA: TGTGCCAGCTCACCAACTAGGACGTCCTACGAGCAGTACTTC
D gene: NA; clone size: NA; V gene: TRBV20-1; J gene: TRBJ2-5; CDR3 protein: CSASTKKETQYF; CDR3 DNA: TGCAGTGCTAGTACTAAAAAAGAGACCCAGTACTTC
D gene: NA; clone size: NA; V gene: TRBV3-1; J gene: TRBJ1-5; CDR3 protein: CASADSYSNQPQHF; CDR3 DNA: TGTGCCAGCGCCGACAGCTATAGCAATCAGCCCCAGCATTTT
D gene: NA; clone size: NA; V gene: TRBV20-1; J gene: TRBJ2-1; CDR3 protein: CSARDDGRLEYSRYNEQFF; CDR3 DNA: TGCAGTGCTAGAGATGATGGAAGACTAGAATATTCGCGTTACAATGAGCAGTTCTTC
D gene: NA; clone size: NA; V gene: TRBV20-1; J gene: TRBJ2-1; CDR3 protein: CSAPEQGTNEQFF; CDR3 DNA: TGCAGTGCTCCAGAACAGGGTACCAATGAGCAGTTCTTC
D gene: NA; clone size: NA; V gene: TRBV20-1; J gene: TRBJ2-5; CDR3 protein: CSADSGETEQYF; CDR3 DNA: TGCAGTGCCGATAGTGGGGAGACGGAGCAGTACTTC
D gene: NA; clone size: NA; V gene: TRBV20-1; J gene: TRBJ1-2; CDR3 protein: CSPPAIEDYTF; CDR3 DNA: TGCAGTCCACCTGCTATAGAGGACTACACCTTC
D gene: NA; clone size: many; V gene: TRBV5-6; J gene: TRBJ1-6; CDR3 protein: CASSLAGRTYNSPLHF; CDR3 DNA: TGTGCCAGCAGCTTGGCAGGGAGGACCTATAATTCACCCCTCCACTTT
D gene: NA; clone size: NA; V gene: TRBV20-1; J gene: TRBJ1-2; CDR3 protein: CSADDRTNYGYTF; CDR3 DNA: TGCAGTGCTGATGACAGGACTAACTATGGCTACACCTTC
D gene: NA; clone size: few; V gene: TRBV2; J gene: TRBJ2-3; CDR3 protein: CASSGLTDTQYF; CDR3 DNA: TGTGCCAGCAGTGGACTTACAGATACGCAGTATTTT
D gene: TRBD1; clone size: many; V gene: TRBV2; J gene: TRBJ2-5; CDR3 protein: CASSGQGETQYF; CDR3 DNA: TGTGCCAGCAGCGGACAGGGAGAGACCCAGTACTTC
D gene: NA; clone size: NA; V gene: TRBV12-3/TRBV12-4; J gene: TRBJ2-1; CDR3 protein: CASSLGAYEQFF; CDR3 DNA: TGTGCCAGCAGTTTAGGGGCCTATGAGCAGTTCTTC
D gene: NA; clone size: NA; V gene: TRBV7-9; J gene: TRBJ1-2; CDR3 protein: CASSHRSGTEDYGYTF; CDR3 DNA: TGTGCCAGCAGTCACAGATCCGGGACGGAAGACTATGGCTACACCTTC
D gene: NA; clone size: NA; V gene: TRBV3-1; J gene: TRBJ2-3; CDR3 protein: CASSQDVDGTDTQYF; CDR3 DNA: TGTGCCAGCAGCCAAGATGTGGACGGCACAGATACGCAGTATTTT
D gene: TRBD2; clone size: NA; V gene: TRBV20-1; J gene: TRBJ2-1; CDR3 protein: CSALGRAGGLSSYNEQFF; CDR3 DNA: TGCAGTGCCCTTGGTCGAGCGGGAGGCCTAAGCTCCTACAATGAGCAGTTCTTC
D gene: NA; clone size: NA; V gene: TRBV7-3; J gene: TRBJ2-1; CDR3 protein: CASSLTAPILVDYNEQFF; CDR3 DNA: TGTGCCAGCAGCCTCACCGCTCCAATTCTGGTGGACTACAATGAGCAGTTCTTC
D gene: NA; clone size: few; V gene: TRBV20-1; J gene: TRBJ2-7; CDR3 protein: CSAFSYEQYF; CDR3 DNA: TGCAGTGCGTTTTCCTACGAGCAGTACTTC
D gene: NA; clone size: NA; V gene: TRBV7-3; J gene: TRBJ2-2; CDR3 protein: CASSAGRNTGELFF; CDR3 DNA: TGTGCCAGCAGCGCGGGGAGAAACACCGGGGAGCTGTTTTTT
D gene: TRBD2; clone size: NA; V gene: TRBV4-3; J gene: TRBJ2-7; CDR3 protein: CASSQDYLGLAGYEQYF; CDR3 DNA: TGCGCCAGCAGCCAAGATTATCTGGGACTAGCGGGATACGAGCAGTACTTC
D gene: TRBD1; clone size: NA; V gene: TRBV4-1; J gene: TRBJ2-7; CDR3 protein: CASSQGTMDRGYEQYF; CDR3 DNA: TGCGCCAGCAGCCAAGGGACCATGGACAGGGGATACGAGCAGTACTTC
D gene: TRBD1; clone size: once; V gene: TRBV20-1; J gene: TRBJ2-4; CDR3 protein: CSARVTGANNIQYF; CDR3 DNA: TGCAGTGCTAGAGTGACAGGGGCCAACAACATTCAGTACTTC
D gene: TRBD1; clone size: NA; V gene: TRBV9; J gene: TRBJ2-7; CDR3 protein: CASSVTGATHEQYF; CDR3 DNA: TGTGCCAGCAGCGTGACAGGGGCAACCCACGAGCAGTACTTC
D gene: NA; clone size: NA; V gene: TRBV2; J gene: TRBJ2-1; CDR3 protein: CASSFRSSSYNEQFF; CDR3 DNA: TGTGCCAGCAGTTTCAGGTCTAGCTCCTACAATGAGCAGTTCTTC
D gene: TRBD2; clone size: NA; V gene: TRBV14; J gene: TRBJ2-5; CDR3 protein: CASSQELGGLLGAGVSPQETQYF; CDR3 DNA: TGTGCCAGCAGCCAAGAATTGGGCGGACTGCTGGGAGCGGGAGTGTCGCCCCAAGAGACCCAGTACTTC
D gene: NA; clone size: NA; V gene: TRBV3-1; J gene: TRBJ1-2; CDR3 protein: CASSLHIFGQGSSYTF; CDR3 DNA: TGTGCCAGCAGCCTCCATATCTTCGGGCAGGGATCCAGCTACACCTTC
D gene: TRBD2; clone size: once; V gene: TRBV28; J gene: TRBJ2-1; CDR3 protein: CASSLGGRVYNEQFF; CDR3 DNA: TGTGCCAGCAGTTTAGGCGGGAGGGTTTACAATGAGCAGTTCTTC